This TCR beta chain was obtained from a study of control samples from healthy donors and cancer patients. TCRdb keeps only in-frame clones here, not all; method: immunoSEQ multiplex PCR. The data contain more than 85,000 clones, approximately 84% of them singletons. A single count supports this clone. CDR1 and CDR2 (germline): KGHDR, SFDVKD. Trimming stripped 10 bases from V and 7 bases from J, with 19 bases between. The CDR3 is 14 amino acids. The chain recombines TRBV24-1 with TRBJ2-1, with D perhaps TRBD2 (6 bases). The sequencing sample was made of PBMCs. This clonotype was sampled from a man in his 70s with lung cancer. CDR3 sequence: CATKLGGVENEQFF. The CDR3 bases are TGTGCCACTAAATTGGGGGGAGTGGAAAATGAGCAGTTCTTC.